What follows are 18 T cell receptor beta chains derived from one specimen sequenced in a study of blood T cell repertoires in COVID-19. The assay was immunoSEQ multiplex PCR, and TCRdb's table has in-frame clones only and misses some. Among 200,000 to 300,000 clones listed, just under 85% were seen once. The sequencing sample was made of peripheral blood. All receptors come from a woman in her sixties with active or convalescent COVID-19.

The chain uses TRBV6-1 and TRBJ2-7; 8 bases match TRBD2. CDR1 and CDR2 from the germline V gene are MNHNS and SASEGT. With 2 bases clipped from V and 5 bases from J, the junction kept 8 bases outside the gene matches. The CDR3 is made up of 15 amino acids. In nucleotides, the CDR3 is TGTGCCAGCAGTGAACGGAGCGGGAGTTCCCACGAGCAGTACTTC. Protein product: CASSERSGSSHEQYF.

This clone was recorded a few times. V gene TRBV19 combines with J gene TRBJ1-2, with a tentative D call TRBD1 (5 bases). This CDR3 contains 13 residues. Germline V lookup: CDR1 LNHDA, CDR2 SQIVND (reference sequence). Trimming stripped 6 bases from V and 9 bases from J, with 17 bases between. The CDR3 region is CASRFSGYESYTF. CDR3 sequence (DNA): TGTGCCAGTAGATTTTCAGGGTACGAGAGCTACACCTTC.

V is TRBV3-1 (or the pseudogene TRBV3-2) and J is TRBJ1-2, with 9 bases lining up with TRBD1. Germline CDR1 LGHDT, CDR2 YNNKEL (reference sequence). This CDR3 has 15 residues. With 4 bases clipped from V and 3 bases from J, the junction kept 6 bases outside the gene matches. CDR3: CASSPEQGADYGYTF. The CDR3 DNA follows: TGTGCCAGCAGCCCGGAACAGGGGGCAGACTATGGCTACACCTTC.

The chain recombines TRBV7-2 with TRBJ2-5; D is possibly TRBD1 (6 bases). The CDR3 has 17 amino acids. Trimming shortened V by 3 bases and J by 4 bases, and 21 bases separated the two germline ends. CDR1 and CDR2 (germline): SGHTA, FQGNSA. CDR3 nucleotides: TGTGCCAGCAGCTTGAGTCGGGGAACAGGGAGCGGAGAGACCCAGTACTTC. Its translation is CASSLSRGTGSGETQYF.

A single count supports this clone. V gene TRBV14 combines with J gene TRBJ2-1, with D unresolved. The CDR3 has 15 residues. V was pared by 0 bases and J by 4 bases, with 10 bases between. Germline CDR1 reads SGHDN; CDR2 reads FVKESK. In DNA, the CDR3 is TGTGCCAGCAGCCAAGATTATGGCGGTTACAATGAGCAGTTCTTC. The encoded protein is CASSQDYGGYNEQFF.

The chain joins TRBV6-6 to TRBJ2-5; D perhaps matches TRBD2 (7 bases). V lost 2 bases and J 5 bases, leaving 12 bases between the germline ends. Germline V gene sequence: CDR1 MNHNY, CDR2 SVGAGI (reference sequence). This CDR3 has 14 amino acids. CDR3 sequence (DNA): TGTGCCAGCAGTTACGGGGGGGGGCAGGAGACCCAGTACTTC. Protein product: CASSYGGGQETQYF.

This chain joins TRBV9 and TRBJ1-1; D is unclear. The CDR3 covers 15 residues. In germline, CDR1 is SGDLS, CDR2 YYNGEE. V was trimmed by 3 bases and J by 1 base, leaving 13 bases between them. The CDR3 bases are TGTGCCAGCAGCGCCCCCGCGTCCCCGAACACTGAAGCTTTCTTT. It codes for CASSAPASPNTEAFF. Combining the CDR3 with reference TRBV9 and TRBJ1-1 gives the whole variable domain DSGVTQTPKHLITATGQRVTLRCSPRSGDLSVYWYQQSLDQGLQFLIQYYNGEERAKGNILERFSAQQFPDLHSELNLSSLELGDSALYFCASSAPASPNTEAFFGQGTRLTVV.

V and J are TRBV12-3 or TRBV12-4 and TRBJ2-1; maybe TRBD1 (5 bases). The CDR3 extends over 12 amino acids. Trimming left V 6 bases short and J 7 bases short, with 10 bases between. The CDR3 loop reads CASRKGVNEQFF. The CDR3 region has the DNA TGTGCCAGCAGGAAAGGGGTAAATGAGCAGTTCTTC.

The V and J genes are TRBV18 and TRBJ2-7; D is perhaps TRBD2 (6 bases). In germline, CDR1 is KGHSH, CDR2 LQKENI. This CDR3 spans 14 amino acids. V lost 3 bases and J 2 bases, leaving 11 bases between the germline ends. The DNA of the CDR3 is TGTGCCAGCTCACCGAGCGGGCCGGCCTACGAGCAGTACTTC. Its protein is CASSPSGPAYEQYF.

A note on this clone: The junction differs from germline at one of its ends, possibly a read error. The V and J genes are TRBV7-7 and TRBJ2-1, with D unresolved. CDR1 is SSHAT and CDR2 is FNYEAQ in the germline V gene (reference sequence). There are 13 residues in the CDR3. Here the CDR3 DNA reads TGTGCTAGCAGCTTCTCCCCCGACAATGAGCAGTTCTTC. It encodes CASSFSPDNEQFF.

V gene TRBV6-5 combines with J gene TRBJ2-1; no definite D call. The V gene lost 2 bases and the J gene lost 7 bases, with 3 bases spanning the gap. The CDR3 totals 11 residues. Germline V CDR1 and CDR2: MNHEY, SVGAGI. The DNA of the CDR3 is TGTGCCAGCAGTTACCCGAATGAGCAGTTCTTC. This sequence encodes CASSYPNEQFF.

This clone was found many times. As DNA, the CDR3 is TGTGCCAGCAGTAAGGACAGGGGGATTTGGGGCTACACCTTC. Its translation: CASSKDRGIWGYTF. V usage is TRBV6-5 and J usage is TRBJ1-2, with 10 bases identical to TRBD1. Germline trimming cut 5 bases from V and 8 bases from J; bases unmatched to any gene: 8. This CDR3 spans 14 amino acids. Germline CDR1 and CDR2: MNHEY and SVGAGI.

This chain connects TRBV5-4 to TRBJ1-6, with 8 positions matching TRBD1. Germline CDR1 reads SGHNT; CDR2 reads YYREEE (reference sequence). After removal of 0 bases from V and 9 bases from J, the junction contained 11 bases not matched to a gene. The CDR3 has 17 amino acids. CDR3 DNA: TGTGCCAGCAGCTTGGACCTCCAGGACAGGGAGATTTCACCCCTCCACTTT. Its protein product is CASSLDLQDREISPLHF.

This clone has only one observation. The gene calls are TRBV29-1 and TRBJ2-1; 9 nucleotides agree with TRBD1. CDR3 length equals 17 residues. V shed 7 bases, J shed 7 bases, and the junction held 20 bases outside the gene matches. CDR1 is SQVTM, CDR2 ANQGSEA, per germline. The CDR3 DNA reads as TGCAGCGCTGTCGGGACAGGGAGTGCGGGACTTTTAAATGAGCAGTTCTTC. This encodes CSAVGTGSAGLLNEQFF.

As DNA, the CDR3 is TGCAGCGTTGACTCCTCCCGACTAGTGGGGGAGACCCAGTACTTC. Its translation: CSVDSSRLVGETQYF. The chain combines TRBV29-1 with TRBJ2-5, with D perhaps matching TRBD2 (6 bases). Germline lookup yields CDR1 SQVTM and CDR2 ANQGSEA. This CDR3 is built from 15 residues. V was trimmed by 3 bases and J by 5 bases, leaving 19 bases between them.

V is TRBV10-1 and J is TRBJ2-3, with a weak D call TRBD2 (5 bases). Germline V gives CDR1 WNHNN, CDR2 SYGVQD (reference sequence). Trimming took off 5 bases at V and 8 bases at J, with 17 bases between the two ends. The CDR3 contains 14 residues. CDR3 coding DNA: TGCGCCAGCAGTAAAAGCGGCCCTATAGGTACGCAGTATTTT. This sequence encodes CASSKSGPIGTQYF.

V and J are TRBV28 and TRBJ1-2; tentatively, D is TRBD1 (5 bases). V was clipped by 6 bases and J by 5 bases, with 16 bases between them. This CDR3 contains 14 residues. Germline CDR1 MDHEN, CDR2 SYDVKM. CDR3 DNA: TGTGCCAGCAGCCGTCCGGGGGACGCGTATGGCTACACCTTC. Amino acids: CASSRPGDAYGYTF.

V is TRBV6-1 and J is TRBJ2-3; TRBD2 matches 7 bases. The germline gives CDR1 MNHNS, CDR2 SASEGT. CDR3 length: 17 residues. The ends lost 1 base at V and 5 bases at J; junction bases unmatched: 12. In nucleotides, the CDR3 is TGTGCCAGCAGTGAAGATGATCTAGCGGTTTCGGTAGATACGCAGTATTTT. Translated, it gives CASSEDDLAVSVDTQYF.